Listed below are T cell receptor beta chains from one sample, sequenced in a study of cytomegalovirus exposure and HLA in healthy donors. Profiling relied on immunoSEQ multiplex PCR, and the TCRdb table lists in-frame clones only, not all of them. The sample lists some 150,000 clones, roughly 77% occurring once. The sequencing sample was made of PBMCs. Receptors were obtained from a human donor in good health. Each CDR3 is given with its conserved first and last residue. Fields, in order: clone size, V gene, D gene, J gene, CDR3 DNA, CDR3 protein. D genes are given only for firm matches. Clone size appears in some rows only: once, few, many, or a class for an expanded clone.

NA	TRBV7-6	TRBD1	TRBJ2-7	TGTGCCAGCAGCTCGGACAGGTCTACTAGCTACGAGCAGTACTTC	CASSSDRSTSYEQYF
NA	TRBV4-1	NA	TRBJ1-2	TGCGCCAGCAGCCCCTGGCCGATTGTAAGCTATGGCTACACCTTC	CASSPWPIVSYGYTF
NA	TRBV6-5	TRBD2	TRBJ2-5	TGTGCCAGCCGTTCCCCTAGCGGCCAAGAGACCCAGTACTTC	CASRSPSGQETQYF
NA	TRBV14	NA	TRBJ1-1	TGTGCCAGCAGCACACCGGAGGGGCCCGAAGCTTTCTTT	CASSTPEGPEAFF
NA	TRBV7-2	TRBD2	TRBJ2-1	TGTGCCAGCGTCGTGACTAGCGGGTTTTACAATGAGCAGTTCTTC	CASVVTSGFYNEQFF
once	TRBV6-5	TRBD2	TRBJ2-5	TGTGCCAGCAACTCGGGGGGGCGGGAGTGGGAGACCCAGTACTTC	CASNSGGREWETQYF
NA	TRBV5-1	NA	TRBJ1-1	TGCGCCAGCAGCTCTTTACAGGGCCCCTATGAAGCTTTCTTT	CASSSLQGPYEAFF
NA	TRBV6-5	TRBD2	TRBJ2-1	TGTGCCAGCAGTTACGCAAGGACTAGCGGGAGCGGTGAGCAGTTCTTC	CASSYARTSGSGEQFF
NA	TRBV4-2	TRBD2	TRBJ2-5	TGTGCCAGCAGCCAAGAGCAAGCGGGGGGGGCCGAGACCCAGTACTTC	CASSQEQAGGAETQYF
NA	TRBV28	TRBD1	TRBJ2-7	TGTGCCAGCAGCCCTTGGGACAGGACCTACGAGCAGTACTTC	CASSPWDRTYEQYF
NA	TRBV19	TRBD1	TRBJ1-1	TGTGCCAGTACCGTTAGGAGGGACAGGAGCACTGAAGCTTTCTTT	CASTVRRDRSTEAFF
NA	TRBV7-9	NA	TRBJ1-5	TGTGCCAGCAGCTTTACAGGGTGGGATCAGCCCCAGCATTTT	CASSFTGWDQPQHF
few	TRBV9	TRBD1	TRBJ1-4	TGTGCCAGCAGCGTAGCCCCCTCGGACAGGGAGGGTCCTGATAATGAAAAACTGTTTTTT	CASSVAPSDREGPDNEKLFF
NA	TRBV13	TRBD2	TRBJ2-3	TGTGCCAGCAGCTTATCGGATGGTGAGACTAGCGAAGATACGCAGTATTTT	CASSLSDGETSEDTQYF
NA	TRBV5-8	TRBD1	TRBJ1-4	TGTGCCAGCAGCTTAAGCAGGGGGCTGGAAAAACTGTTTTTT	CASSLSRGLEKLFF
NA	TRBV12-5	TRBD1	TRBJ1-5	TGTGCTAGTGGTCCCGAGGGACAGGGGGCGGAGAAGCCCCAGCATTTT	CASGPEGQGAEKPQHF
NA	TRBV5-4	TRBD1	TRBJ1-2	TGTGCCAGCAGCTCACCGGCGACAGGGAGCTATGGCTACACCTTC	CASSSPATGSYGYTF
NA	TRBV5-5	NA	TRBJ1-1	TGTGCCAGCAGCTTGGAACCCACTCAGAACACTGAAGCTTTCTTT	CASSLEPTQNTEAFF
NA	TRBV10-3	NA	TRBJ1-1	TGTGCCATCAGCCATCTTGGGCGGAGATTCCCCGGGATCGCAATGAACACTGAAGCTTTCTTT	CAISHLGRRFPGIAMNTEAFF
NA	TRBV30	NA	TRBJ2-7	TGTGCCTGGAGCCGAGTATCATATAACGAGCAGTACTTC	CAWSRVSYNEQYF
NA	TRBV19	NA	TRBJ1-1	TGTGCCAGTATCAGCCACCAGGGAATGGCTGAAGCTTTCTTT	CASISHQGMAEAFF
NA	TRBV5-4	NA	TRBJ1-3	TGTGCCAGCAGCCCAGGGACTGGAAACACCATATATTTT	CASSPGTGNTIYF
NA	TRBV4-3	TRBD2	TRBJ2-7	TGCGCCAGCAGCCAAGATGTTAGCGGGACCACCTACGAGCAGTACTTC	CASSQDVSGTTYEQYF
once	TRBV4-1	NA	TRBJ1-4	TGCGCCAGCAGCCACTCCGGCGGGTCAACTAATGAAAAACTGTTTTTT	CASSHSGGSTNEKLFF
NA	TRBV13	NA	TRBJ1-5	TGTGCCAGCAGCTTTCTGAATCAGCCCCAGCATTTT	CASSFLNQPQHF
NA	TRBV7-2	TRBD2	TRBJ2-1	TGTGCCAGCAGCCTAATAACGGGGGGGAATGAGCAGTTCTTC	CASSLITGGNEQFF
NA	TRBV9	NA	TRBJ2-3	TGTGCCAGCAGCGCCAGACAGTACACAGATACGCAGTATTTT	CASSARQYTDTQYF
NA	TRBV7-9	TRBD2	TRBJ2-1	TGTGCCAGCAGCTTAAGAAGGCTAGGGGAGGGAGATGAGCAGTTCTTC	CASSLRRLGEGDEQFF
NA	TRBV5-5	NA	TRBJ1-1	TGTGCCAGCAGCCGCAGACCACGACAGAGCATGAACACTGAAGCTTTCTTT	CASSRRPRQSMNTEAFF
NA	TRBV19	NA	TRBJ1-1	TGTGCCAGTAAGCGGGGGACGATTACTGAAGCTTTCTTT	CASKRGTITEAFF
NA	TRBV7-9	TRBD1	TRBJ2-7	TGTGCCAGCAGCTTAGGGACAGGGCCCTACGAGCAGTACTTC	CASSLGTGPYEQYF
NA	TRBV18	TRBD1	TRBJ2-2	TGTGCCAGCTCTCAGGGGGCCAACGGGGAGCTGTTTTTT	CASSQGANGELFF
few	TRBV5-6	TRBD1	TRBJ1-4	TGTGCCAGCAGCTTGGCCGTCGGGACAGGTATTAATGAAAAACTGTTTTTT	CASSLAVGTGINEKLFF
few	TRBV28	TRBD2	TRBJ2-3	TGTGCCAGCAGTTTTGGGATAGCGGGAGATTTCAGAGCAGATACGCAGTATTTT	CASSFGIAGDFRADTQYF
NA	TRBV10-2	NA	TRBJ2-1	TGCGCCAGCGAGGAGGGTGGGGATGAGCAGTTCTTC	CASEEGGDEQFF
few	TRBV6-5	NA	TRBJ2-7	TGTGCCAGCATGTTCCGGGGAAACTCCTACGAGCAGTACTTC	CASMFRGNSYEQYF
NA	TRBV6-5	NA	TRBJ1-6	TGTGCCAGCAGTTACTCAGGGGCAGGTTCACCCCTCCACTTT	CASSYSGAGSPLHF
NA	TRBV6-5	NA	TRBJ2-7	TGTGCCAGCCGAAAGGGAGGTCACGAGCAGTACTTC	CASRKGGHEQYF
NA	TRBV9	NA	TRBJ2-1	TGTGCCAGCAGCTCCTCCAGGGGAGCGCAGTTCTTC	CASSSSRGAQFF
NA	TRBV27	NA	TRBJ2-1	TGTGCCAGCAGTTTATCGTACAGGGTCAATGAGCAGTTCTTC	CASSLSYRVNEQFF
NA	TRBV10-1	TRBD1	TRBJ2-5	TGCGCCAGCAGTGAGTCGCTGACAGGGAAACAGACCCAGTACTTC	CASSESLTGKQTQYF
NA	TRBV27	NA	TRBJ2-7	TGTGCCAGCAGTTTAGGGCAGGGCCCTCCCTACGAGCAGTACTTC	CASSLGQGPPYEQYF
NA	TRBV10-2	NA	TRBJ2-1	TGCGCCAGTCAGACAGCGAGCTCCTACAATGAGCAGTTCTTC	CASQTASSYNEQFF
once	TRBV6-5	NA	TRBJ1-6	TGTGCCAGCTCCGAGTATTATAATTCACCCCTCCACTTT	CASSEYYNSPLHF
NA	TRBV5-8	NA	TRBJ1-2	TGTGCCAGCAGCTTGGCGGGGTTGATCGGCTATGGCTACACCTTC	CASSLAGLIGYGYTF
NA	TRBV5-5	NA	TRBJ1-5	TGTGCCAGCAGCCCGGTGGTGGATCAGCCCCAGCATTTT	CASSPVVDQPQHF
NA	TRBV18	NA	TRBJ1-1	TGTGCCAGCTCACCTTTACGCGTTATGGGACACCTGAACACTGAAGCTTTCTTT	CASSPLRVMGHLNTEAFF
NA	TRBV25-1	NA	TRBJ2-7	TGTGCCAGCAGTGACGGGAAATACGAGCAGTACTTC	CASSDGKYEQYF
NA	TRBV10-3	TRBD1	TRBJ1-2	TGTGCCATCACTAAGACAGGGACGGACTATGGCTACACCTTC	CAITKTGTDYGYTF
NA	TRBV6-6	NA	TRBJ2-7	TGTGCCAGCAGTTACTCGATGGACAGCTACGAGCAGTACTTC	CASSYSMDSYEQYF
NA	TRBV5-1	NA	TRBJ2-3	TGCGCCAGCAGCTTGGTCGCGATGTCGGATACGCAGTATTTT	CASSLVAMSDTQYF
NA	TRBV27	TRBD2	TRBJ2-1	TGTGCCAGCAGTTTTCTCTCACTAGCGGGGGTCAATGAGCAGTTCTTC	CASSFLSLAGVNEQFF
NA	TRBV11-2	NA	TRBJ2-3	TGTGCCAGCAGCTTAGAGTTAGCAGATACGCAGTATTTT	CASSLELADTQYF
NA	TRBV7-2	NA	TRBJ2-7	TGTGCCAGCAGCTTTCGGCAGGGGTTGAGCGAGCAGTACTTC	CASSFRQGLSEQYF
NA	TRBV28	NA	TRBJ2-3	TGTGCCAGCAGTTTCTCGGGTGGGACTCTAAGCACAGATACGCAGTATTTT	CASSFSGGTLSTDTQYF